The clone carrying this TCR beta chain has a count of ten or more. As it was prepared, the TCRbeta library received unique molecular identifiers. MiXCR, run by TCRdb on the PCR reads, gives a single entry per CDR3 protein. The sample lists 150,000 to 250,000 distinct CDR3 sequences, roughly 14% seen once, with approximately 13% in the top ten. The sample originates from a study of T-cell reconstitution after alpha-beta-depleted transplantation in children. This sequence originates from a human donor who donated a stem cell graft to a child with acute lymphoblastic leukemia. The sequencing here drew on PBMCs from the stem cell graft donor, taken from the stem cell graft.

The DNA of the CDR3 is TGTGCCAGCAGCTTAGCCACTAGCACTGAAGCTTTCTTT. It is translated as CASSLATSTEAFF. J is TRBJ1-1 and V is TRBV7-9; D unresolved. The CDR3 runs 13 residues. Germline-derived CDR1 and CDR2 are SEHNR and FQNEAQ (reference sequence). Deletions cut 0 bases from V and 4 bases from J, with 6 bases between.